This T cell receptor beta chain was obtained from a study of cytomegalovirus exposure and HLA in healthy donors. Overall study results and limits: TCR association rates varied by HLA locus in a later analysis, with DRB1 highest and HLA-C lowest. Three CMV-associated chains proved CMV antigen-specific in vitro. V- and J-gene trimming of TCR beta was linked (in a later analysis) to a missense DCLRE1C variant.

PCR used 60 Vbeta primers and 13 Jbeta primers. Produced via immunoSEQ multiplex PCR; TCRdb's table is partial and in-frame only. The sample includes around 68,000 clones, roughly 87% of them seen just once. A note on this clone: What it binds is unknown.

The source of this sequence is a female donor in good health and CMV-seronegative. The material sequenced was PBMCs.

The CDR3 is CASVQGAFQYEQYF. CDR3 bases: TGTGCCAGCGTCCAGGGGGCTTTTCAGTACGAGCAGTACTTC. This rearrangement joins TRBV2 to TRBJ2-7, with TRBD1 matching 8 bases. Looked up from germline, CDR1 is SNHLY and CDR2 is FYNNEI. V lost 8 bases to trimming and J lost 4 bases; unmatched junction nucleotides: 10. The CDR3 totals 14 residues.